This TCR beta chain derives from a study of OX40 agonist ivuxolimab in advanced cancers. Study information: Males comprised about 84% of the group, whose mean age was approximately 60 years (range 23 to 79).

On this clone: Its specificity is not known.

Using immunoSEQ multiplex PCR, the repertoire was profiled, and TCRdb retains in-frame clones only, with some absent. The sample has about 73,000 clones, around 89% seen once. Study results and caveats: There was clonal expansion of CD4+ and CD8+ blood T cells by week 6 at 0.1 to 3.0 mg/kg.

The CDR3 runs to 13 residues. The germline V and J ends were trimmed by 2 bases and 1 base, with 6 bases remaining between them. Germline CDR1 is SGHNT and CDR2 is YYREEE (reference sequence). The rearrangement uses TRBV5-4 and TRBJ1-1, with D unresolved. The sequence was collected from an adult with an advanced solid tumor such as melanoma, head and neck, liver or kidney cancer. This specimen consisted of CD4+ or CD8+ T cells sorted from blood, obtained in a trial of the OX40 agonist ivuxolimab. DNA of the CDR3: TGTGCCAGCAGCTTCGGCGAGAACACTGAAGCTTTCTTT. Translating it yields CASSFGENTEAFF.